This note documents a single TCR beta chain sequence. In germline, CDR1 is SNHLY, CDR2 FYNNEI. The V end was cut by 2 bases, the J end by 6 bases, with 11 bases between. CDR3 size: 14 residues. The record originates from a study of blood T cell repertoires in COVID-19. Sequenced by immunoSEQ multiplex PCR; TCRdb stores in-frame clones only, minus some. The sample carries roughly 250,000 clones, around 90% recorded once. This clonotype originated in a woman aged 50 to 65 who had recovered from COVID-19. V usage is TRBV2 and J usage is TRBJ1-5; possible D gene TRBD1, 5 bases. Sequenced input: PBMCs or T cells enriched from blood (not recorded which). CDR3 in DNA: TGTGCCAGCAGTGAACAGGGATTAGGTCAGCCCCAGCATTTT. Its protein is CASSEQGLGQPQHF. The full variable domain, in which reference TRBV2 and TRBJ1-5 provide the parts outside the CDR3, is EPEVTQTPSHQVTQMGQEVILRCVPISNHLYFYWYRQILGQKVEFLVSFYNNEISEKSEIFDDQFSVERPDGSNFTLKIRSTKLEDSAMYFCASSEQGLGQPQHFGDGTRLSIL.